The clone carrying this TCR beta chain has only a few counts. What it recognizes is unknown. The sample originates from a study of CD8 T cells in ankylosing spondylitis. TCRdb re-called the 5' RACE reads with MiXCR, one entry per CDR3 protein. The sample has about 450,000 distinct CDR3 sequences, roughly 26% seen once; the top ten hold roughly 1%. The germline V gene encodes CDR1 ENHRY and CDR2 SYGVKD. There are 14 residues in the CDR3. The ends were cut back, 0 bases at V and 7 bases at J, with 12 bases in the middle. Findings and caveats of the study: Matched ankylosing spondylitis synovial fluid reportedly showed significant enrichment of disease-linked clones. A TCR beta motif of 7 to 9 highly homologous variants seemed to mark ankylosing spondylitis blood.

The source of this sequence is a male donor with ankylosing spondylitis. The V call is TRBV10-3, the J call TRBJ1-1; D is ambiguous. Sequences were obtained from blood, either unsorted or a sorted T cell fraction (not recorded which). The CDR3 spells CAISESKESGEAFF. CDR3 bases: TGTGCCATCAGTGAGTCGAAAGAAAGCGGTGAAGCTTTCTTT.